This TCR beta chain was observed in a study of T cells in Graves' hyperthyroidism and ophthalmopathy. J was trimmed by 3 bases and V by 5 bases; bases with no gene match: 13. This CDR3 is built from 16 residues. It was RNA transcripts that yielded the amplified TCR beta CDR3 regions. RT-PCR in the first round (using the HTBI primer set) targeted the TCR CDR3. MiXCR, applied by TCRdb to the multiplex PCR reads, yields one record per CDR3 protein. This sample has hundreds of thousands of distinct CDR3 sequences, with approximately 16% found just once. This clonotype came up many times. Sequencing input: blood. This clonotype was obtained from a woman aged 40 to 50 with Graves' ophthalmopathy. The chain is built from TRBV12-3 or TRBV12-4 and TRBJ2-7, with 7 bases aligning to TRBD1. The CDR3 DNA is TGTGCCAGCAGTCCACGGTATCTAGGACAGGACTACGAGCAGTACTTC. This gives the protein CASSPRYLGQDYEQYF.